Each of the 15 T cell receptor beta chains below was sequenced from the same sample in a study of CD8 T cells in ankylosing spondylitis. TCRdb called the 5' RACE reads again in MiXCR, with one record for every CDR3 protein. Found here are 200,000 to 250,000 distinct CDR3 sequences, roughly 25% of them singletons; the top ten hold about 7%. Sequencing input: blood, either unsorted or a sorted T cell fraction (not recorded which). The receptors here all came from a male donor with ankylosing spondylitis or in good health (not recorded which).

The chain has TRBV7-9 and TRBJ1-1; D is ambiguous. In germline, CDR1 is SEHNR, CDR2 FQNEAQ (reference sequence). Between the trimmed V and J ends, which lost 5 bases and 4 bases, there was a span of 8 bases. The CDR3 is 12 amino acids. This CDR3 is CASSLISTEAFF. The CDR3 DNA is TGTGCCAGCAGCCTCATCAGCACTGAAGCTTTCTTT.

In its sample, this clonotype was seen many times. The chain has TRBV6-4 and TRBJ2-2; D possibly corresponds to TRBD1 (5 bases). This CDR3 spans 14 amino acids. Germline V lookup: CDR1 MRHNA, CDR2 SNTAGT. Trimming took off 4 bases at V and 5 bases at J, with 11 bases between the two ends. CDR3 residues: CASSGTPGTGELFF. The CDR3 DNA sequence: TGTGCCAGCAGTGGGACACCAGGAACCGGGGAGCTGTTTTTT.

The rearrangement uses TRBV20-1 and TRBJ2-3; 9 positions match TRBD2. The germline CDR1 and CDR2 sequences are DFQATT and SNEGSKA (reference sequence). The CDR3 covers 15 residues. V was clipped by 3 bases and J by 2 bases; unmatched bases: 6. CDR3 region: CSASSSGTVTDTQYF. The CDR3, as DNA: TGCAGTGCTAGCTCTAGCGGGACGGTCACAGATACGCAGTATTTT.

This clonotype was detected ten times or more. The J gene is TRBJ2-5, the V gene TRBV7-2; D possibly matches TRBD1 or TRBD2 (5 bases each). The CDR3 totals 15 residues. Germline V lookup: CDR1 SGHTA, CDR2 FQGNSA. Deletions cut 4 bases from V and 2 bases from J, with 14 bases between. CDR3 residues: CASSSRRGLQETQYF. CDR3 DNA: TGTGCCAGCAGCTCACGCCGGGGCCTACAAGAGACCCAGTACTTC.

This clonotype was counted ten times or more. The chain has TRBV20-1 and TRBJ2-3; no firm D call. Germline V gene data show CDR1 as DFQATT and CDR2 as SNEGSKA (reference sequence). This CDR3 is 12 amino acids long. V shed 3 bases and J shed 0 bases, with 4 bases lying between them. The CDR3 DNA sequence: TGCAGTGCTAGCTTAAGCACAGATACGCAGTATTTT. This encodes CSASLSTDTQYF.

This clonotype has just a few counts. V usage is TRBV20-1 and J usage is TRBJ2-1; D gene uncertain. The CDR3 sequence is 11 residues long. Trimming took 5 bases from V and 10 from J, leaving 12 bases between them. CDR1 is DFQATT and CDR2 is SNEGSKA in the germline V gene (reference sequence). The CDR3 reads CSAGQPGEQFF. For the CDR3, the DNA is TGCAGTGCTGGGCAACCTGGGGAGCAGTTCTTC.

This clonotype was detected a few times. As DNA, the CDR3 is TGTGCCAGCAGTGACCAGGGGGCTGGCGGCTACACCTTC. Its protein product is CASSDQGAGGYTF. V gene TRBV6-4 combines with J gene TRBJ1-2, with 8 bases that match TRBD1. V dropped 2 bases and J dropped 8; count of bases not matched to a gene: 4. The CDR3 has 13 residues. Germline values: CDR1 MRHNA, CDR2 SNTAGT.

This clonotype came up many times. The J gene is TRBJ2-5, the V gene TRBV7-2; 8 nucleotides line up with TRBD2. The CDR3 has 14 amino acids. The junction had 5 bases not matched to a gene; V was cut back by 3 bases and J by 5 bases. Per the germline V gene, CDR1 is SGHTA and CDR2 is FQGNSA. The DNA of the CDR3 is TGTGCCAGCAGCTTCCCCGGGAGGGCGGAGACCCAGTACTTC. It encodes CASSFPGRAETQYF.

This clonotype was seen ten or more times. V and J are TRBV11-2 and TRBJ2-7, with D perhaps TRBD1 (7 bases). This CDR3 region has 15 residues. Trimming stripped 2 bases from V and 3 bases from J, with 14 bases between. The germline V gene has CDR1 SGHAT and CDR2 FQNNGV. CDR3 DNA: TGTGCCAGCAGCTTACCCAGGGGGGCAAACTACGAGCAGTACTTC. This sequence encodes CASSLPRGANYEQYF.

This CDR3 reads CAISVDKGLNTEAFF. The CDR3, as DNA: TGTGCCATCAGTGTTGATAAGGGTTTGAACACTGAAGCTTTCTTT. The rearrangement joins TRBV10-3 to TRBJ1-1, with unresolved D. V was pared by 4 bases and J by 0 bases, with 12 bases between. From germline, CDR1 is ENHRY and CDR2 SYGVKD. CDR3 length equals 15 residues.

V gene TRBV5-1 combines with J gene TRBJ2-2, with 9 bases that match TRBD1. After removal of 4 bases from V and 5 bases from J, the junction contained 9 bases not matched to a gene. Germline-derived CDR1 and CDR2 are SGHRS and YFSETQ. The CDR3 contains 16 residues. Here the CDR3 DNA reads TGCGCCAGCAGCACGACCGGGACAGGGTTGACCGGGGAGCTGTTTTTT. Its translation is CASSTTGTGLTGELFF.

This sequence joins TRBV9 and TRBJ2-1; maybe TRBD2 (6 bases). This CDR3 spans 15 amino acids. CDR1 is SGDLS, CDR2 YYNGEE, per germline. Trimming stripped 5 bases from V and 9 bases from J, with 21 bases between. CDR3 sequence reads: CASSQRQTGGVEQFF. The CDR3 nucleotides read TGTGCCAGCAGTCAACGCCAGACCGGCGGGGTTGAGCAGTTCTTC.

There are many counts of this clonotype. The V gene is TRBV7-2, the J gene TRBJ1-5; tentatively, D is TRBD1 (6 bases). This CDR3 has 13 amino acids. Germline V gives CDR1 SGHTA, CDR2 FQGNSA. The ends were cut back, 5 bases at V and 5 bases at J, with 10 bases in the middle. The chain's CDR3 is CASSPRGDQPQHF. CDR3 sequence (DNA): TGTGCCAGCAGCCCGAGGGGGGATCAGCCCCAGCATTTT.

Note on this clonotype: One end of the junction varies from germline; a read error may be responsible. The gene calls are TRBV3-1 and TRBJ2-6; D perhaps matches TRBD1 (5 bases). This CDR3 comprises 15 residues. Per the germline V gene, CDR1 is LGHDT and CDR2 is YNNKEL (reference sequence). CDR3 in amino acids: CASSLWSSGANVLPF. Written as DNA, the CDR3 is TGTGCCAGCAGCCTTTGGAGCTCTGGGGCCAACGTCCTGCCTTTC.

The rearrangement links TRBV6-1 to TRBJ1-2; TRBD1 matches at 9 bases. V gave up 10 bases and J gave up 5 bases; unmatched junction bases: 8. Germline V CDR1 and CDR2: MNHNS, SASEGT. The CDR3 covers 13 residues. The CDR3 is CATTRGQGYGYTF. CDR3 DNA sequence: TGTGCCACCACCAGGGGACAGGGATATGGCTACACCTTC.